This TCR beta chain was found in a study of blood T cells in healthy people across ages. Through a sample-barcoded 5' primer and a J-beta primer mix, a second PCR was run for about 6 to 11 cycles. TCRdb re-analysed the 5' RACE reads in MiXCR, keeping a single row per CDR3 protein. The sample contains around 520,000 distinct CDR3 sequences, approximately 26% of which appear only once. All donors came from Russia, were Caucasian and healthy, and spanned ages about 6 to 100. The CDR3 is made up of 15 amino acids. V lost 5 bases, J lost 1 base, and 12 bases lay in between. These data were also filed under a second study, of T cells of mothers and their children. That work contributes: Nine systemically healthy Caucasian donors: three mothers, six children.

Material for sequencing was blood. This TCR was sampled from a boy aged 2 to 9 in good health. This sequence joins TRBV12-3 or TRBV12-4 and TRBJ1-5, with D perhaps TRBD1 (5 bases). The CDR3 sequence is CASSPQGRSNQPQHF. The CDR3 DNA reads as TGTGCCAGCAGTCCTCAGGGTAGGAGCAATCAGCCCCAGCATTTT.